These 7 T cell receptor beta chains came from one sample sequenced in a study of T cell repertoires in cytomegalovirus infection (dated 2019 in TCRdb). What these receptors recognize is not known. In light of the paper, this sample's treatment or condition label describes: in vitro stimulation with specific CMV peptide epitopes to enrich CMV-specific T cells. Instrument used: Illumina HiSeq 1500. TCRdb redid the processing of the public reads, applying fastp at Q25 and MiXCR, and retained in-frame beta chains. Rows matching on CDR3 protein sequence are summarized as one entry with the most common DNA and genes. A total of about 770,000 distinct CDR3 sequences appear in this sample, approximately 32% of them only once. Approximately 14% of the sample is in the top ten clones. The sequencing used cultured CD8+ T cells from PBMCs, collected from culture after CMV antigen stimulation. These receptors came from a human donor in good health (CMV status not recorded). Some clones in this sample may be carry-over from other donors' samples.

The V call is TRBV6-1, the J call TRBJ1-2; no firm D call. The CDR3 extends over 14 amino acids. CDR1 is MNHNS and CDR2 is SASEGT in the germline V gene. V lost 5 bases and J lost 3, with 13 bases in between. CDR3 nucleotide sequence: TGTGCCAGCAGTTTTACTTCGGTGGACTATGGCTACACCTTC. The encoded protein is CASSFTSVDYGYTF.

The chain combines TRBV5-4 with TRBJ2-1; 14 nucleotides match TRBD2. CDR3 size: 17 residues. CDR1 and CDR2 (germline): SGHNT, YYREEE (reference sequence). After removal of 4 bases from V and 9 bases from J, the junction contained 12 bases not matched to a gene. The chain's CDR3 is CASSPTGLAGGGGEQFF. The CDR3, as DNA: TGTGCCAGCAGCCCGACCGGACTAGCGGGGGGTGGTGGTGAGCAGTTCTTC.

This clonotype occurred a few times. In DNA, the CDR3 is TGCAGCGTTGAATGGAGAAAGGGGCATTCACCCCTCCACTTT. The encoded protein is CSVEWRKGHSPLHF. V usage is TRBV29-1 and J usage is TRBJ1-6; the D gene is possibly TRBD1 (5 bases). This CDR3 is 14 amino acids long. Trimming took off 2 bases at V and 8 bases at J, with 13 bases between the two ends. Germline-derived CDR1 and CDR2 are SQVTM and ANQGSEA.

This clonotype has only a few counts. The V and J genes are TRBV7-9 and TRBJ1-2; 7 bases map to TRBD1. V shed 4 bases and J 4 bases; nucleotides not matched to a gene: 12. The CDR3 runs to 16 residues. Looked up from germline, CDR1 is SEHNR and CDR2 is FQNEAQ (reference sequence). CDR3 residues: CASSSHRGKVGYGYTF. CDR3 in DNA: TGTGCCAGCAGCTCGCACAGGGGAAAGGTGGGCTATGGCTACACCTTC.

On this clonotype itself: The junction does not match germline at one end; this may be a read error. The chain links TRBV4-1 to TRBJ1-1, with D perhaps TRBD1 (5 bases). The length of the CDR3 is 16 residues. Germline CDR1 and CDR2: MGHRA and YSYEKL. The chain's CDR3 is CAGSQDPLAGWGEAFF. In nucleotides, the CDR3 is TGCGCCGGCAGCCAAGACCCCCTCGCCGGGTGGGGGGAAGCTTTCTTT.

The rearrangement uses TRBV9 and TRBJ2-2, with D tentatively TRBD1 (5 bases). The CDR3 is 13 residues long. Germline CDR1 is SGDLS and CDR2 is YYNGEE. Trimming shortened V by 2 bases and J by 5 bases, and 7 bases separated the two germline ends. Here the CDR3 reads CASSVSGTGELFF. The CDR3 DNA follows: TGTGCCAGCAGCGTCTCAGGGACCGGGGAGCTGTTTTTT.

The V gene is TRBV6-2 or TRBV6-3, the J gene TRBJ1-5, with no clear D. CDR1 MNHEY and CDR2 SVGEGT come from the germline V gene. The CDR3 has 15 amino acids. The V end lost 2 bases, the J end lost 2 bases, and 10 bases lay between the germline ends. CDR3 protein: CASSYHPQGNQPQHF. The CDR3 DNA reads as TGTGCCAGCAGTTACCATCCCCAGGGCAATCAGCCCCAGCATTTT.